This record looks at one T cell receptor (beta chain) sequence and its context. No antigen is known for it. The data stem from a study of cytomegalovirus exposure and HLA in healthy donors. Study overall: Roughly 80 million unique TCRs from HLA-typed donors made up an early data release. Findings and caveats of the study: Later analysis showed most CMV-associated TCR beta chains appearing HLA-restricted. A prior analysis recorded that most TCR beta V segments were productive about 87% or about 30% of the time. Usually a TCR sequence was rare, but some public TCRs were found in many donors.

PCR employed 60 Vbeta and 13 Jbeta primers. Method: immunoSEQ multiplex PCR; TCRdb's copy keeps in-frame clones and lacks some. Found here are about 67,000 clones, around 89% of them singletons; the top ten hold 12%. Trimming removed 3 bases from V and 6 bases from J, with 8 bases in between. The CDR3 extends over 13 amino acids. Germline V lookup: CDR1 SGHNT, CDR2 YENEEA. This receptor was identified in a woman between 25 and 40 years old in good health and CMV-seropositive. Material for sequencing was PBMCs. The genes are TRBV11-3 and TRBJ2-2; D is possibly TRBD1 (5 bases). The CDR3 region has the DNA TGTGCCAGCAGCTTTAGACAGCCCGGGGAGCTGTTTTTT. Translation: CASSFRQPGELFF. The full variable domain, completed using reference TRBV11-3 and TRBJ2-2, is EAGVVQSPRYKIIEKKQPVAFWCNPISGHNTLYWYLQNLGQGPELLIRYENEEAVDDSQLPKDRFSAERLKGVDSTLKIQPAELGDSAVYLCASSFRQPGELFFGEGSRLTVL.